This T cell receptor beta chain was profiled in a study of cytomegalovirus exposure and HLA in healthy donors. The study's findings and limits: A later analysis associated 16,000 or so TCR beta sequences with HLA alleles at a 0.05 false discovery rate.

Worth noting for this clone: As yet, its antigen is unknown.

This CDR3 has 18 residues. Germline CDR1 is KGHSH and CDR2 is LQKENI. Trimming cost V 3 bases and J 1 base; bases outside gene matches: 10. Use of 60 Vbeta and 13 Jbeta primers characterized the PCR. Method: immunoSEQ multiplex PCR; TCRdb's copy keeps in-frame clones and lacks some. The sample carries about 160,000 clones, approximately 80% recorded once. The sample consisted of PBMCs. V and J are TRBV18 and TRBJ2-1; TRBD2 matches at 9 bases. This TCR was sampled from a woman between 18 and 30 years old in good health and CMV-seronegative. The CDR3 region has the DNA TGTGCCAGCTCACCGGCCGGGACTAGCCTTTCGTCCTACAATGAGCAGTTCTTC. Translating it yields CASSPAGTSLSSYNEQFF.